The present TCR beta chain was sequenced within a study of blood T cell repertoires in COVID-19. Overall study: The United States, Italy and Spain provided the acute and convalescent COVID-19 samples.

This clone was seen only once. The CDR3 has 14 residues. The junction had 5 bases not matched to a gene; V was cut back by 5 bases and J by 3 bases. Germline values: CDR1 KGHSH, CDR2 LQKENI. The repertoire was sequenced with immunoSEQ multiplex PCR; TCRdb's copy has only in-frame clones and lacks some. The table lists a few hundred thousand clones, 80% to 90% of them singletons. Participant ages covered about 18 to 100 years across approximately 25 US areas. The specimen was PBMCs or T cells enriched from blood (not recorded which). The J gene is TRBJ2-3, the V gene TRBV18; 7 positions match TRBD1. The clonotype was recovered from a woman between 40 and 50 years old who had been exposed to COVID-19. DNA of the CDR3: TGTGCCAGCTCAGACAGGGACGCTACAGATACGCAGTATTTT. The encoded protein is CASSDRDATDTQYF.